A selection of T cell receptor beta chains follows, all from one sample in a study of OX40 agonist ivuxolimab in advanced cancers. TCRdb's copy holds only in-frame clones and misses some; the assay was immunoSEQ multiplex PCR. The data contain 30,000 to 40,000 clones, roughly 76% of them seen just once; the ten biggest clones take up about 20%. The specimen comprised CD4+ or CD8+ T cells sorted from blood, sampled in a trial of the OX40 agonist ivuxolimab. The receptors originated from an adult with an advanced solid tumor such as melanoma, head and neck, liver or kidney cancer. Both conserved end residues are part of each CDR3. D genes are given only for firm matches. Size is stated for part of the rows, as once, few or many counts, or as a class when the clone is expanded.

NA	NA	TRBV6-5	TRBJ1-2	CASSYSGAYGYTF	TGTGCCAGCAGTTACTCCGGGGCTTATGGCTACACCTTC
NA	NA	TRBV7-6	TRBJ1-5	CASSLVGGQPQHF	TGTGCCAGCAGCTTAGTTGGGGGCCAGCCCCAGCATTTT
NA	NA	TRBV7-9	TRBJ1-2	CASSPGFLYGYTF	TGTGCCAGCAGTCCAGGGTTTCTCTATGGCTACACCTTC
few	NA	TRBV2	TRBJ2-7	CASSDRVRYYEQYF	TGTGCCAGCAGTGACAGGGTGAGGTATTACGAGCAGTACTTC
NA	NA	TRBV18	TRBJ1-1	CASSLIGTQNTEAFF	TGTGCCAGCTCACTAATCGGGACACAGAACACTGAAGCTTTCTTT
NA	NA	TRBV7-2	TRBJ1-1	CASSLSARGYTEAFF	TGTGCCAGCAGCTTATCGGCCAGGGGTTATACTGAAGCTTTCTTT
NA	TRBD1	TRBV19	TRBJ2-5	CASSIGTAQETQYF	TGTGCCAGTAGTATCGGGACAGCCCAAGAGACCCAGTACTTC
few	TRBD2	TRBV15	TRBJ2-2	CATSRGLSTGELFF	TGTGCCACCAGCAGGGGACTATCCACCGGGGAGCTGTTTTTT
NA	NA	TRBV7-2	TRBJ2-3	CASSPSTDTQYF	TGTGCCAGCAGCCCAAGCACAGATACGCAGTATTTT
NA	TRBD1	TRBV27	TRBJ1-5	CASSLRQGRKGNQPQHF	TGTGCCAGCAGTCTCCGACAGGGTAGGAAAGGCAATCAGCCCCAGCATTTT
NA	TRBD2	TRBV6-4	TRBJ2-3	CASNHSGGPTTDTQYF	TGTGCCAGCAATCATAGCGGGGGGCCTACCACAGATACGCAGTATTTT
NA	NA	TRBV30	TRBJ2-7	CAWSPPGQKQQYF	TGTGCCTGGAGCCCGCCGGGACAAAAGCAGCAGTACTTC
NA	TRBD2	TRBV7-2	TRBJ2-1	CASSSRTRNEQFF	TGTGCCAGCAGCTCCAGGACTAGGAATGAGCAGTTCTTC
NA	NA	TRBV19	TRBJ1-1	CASRVKNTEAFF	TGTGCCAGTAGGGTGAAGAACACTGAAGCTTTCTTT
NA	NA	TRBV30	TRBJ2-6	CAWSVSLRAGANVLTF	TGTGCCTGGAGTGTTAGTCTCAGGGCTGGGGCCAACGTCCTGACTTTC
NA	NA	TRBV6-5	TRBJ2-4	CASTEVAKNIQYF	TGTGCCAGTACGGAGGTAGCCAAAAACATTCAGTACTTC
NA	NA	TRBV15	TRBJ2-1	CATSRGKGYNEQFF	TGTGCCACCAGCAGGGGGAAGGGTTACAATGAGCAGTTCTTC
NA	NA	TRBV7-3	TRBJ2-5	CASSFQPGPQETQYF	TGTGCCAGCAGCTTCCAGCCGGGGCCTCAAGAGACCCAGTACTTC
NA	NA	TRBV6-5	TRBJ2-7	CASSRGEQYF	TGTGCCAGCAGCAGAGGCGAGCAGTACTTC
NA	NA	TRBV4-1	TRBJ2-2	CASSQDPDRAGELFF	TGCGCCAGCAGCCAAGATCCAGATAGGGCCGGGGAGCTGTTTTTT
once	NA	TRBV2	TRBJ2-7	CASNPRELSYEQYF	TGTGCCAGCAACCCGCGAGAGCTCTCCTACGAGCAGTACTTC
once	TRBD2	TRBV5-8	TRBJ2-1	CASSLGAGETYNEQFF	TGTGCCAGCAGCTTGGGTGCGGGAGAGACCTACAATGAGCAGTTCTTC
NA	NA	TRBV28	TRBJ2-2	CASSRSFANTGELFF	TGTGCCAGCAGTCGTTCTTTCGCGAACACCGGGGAGCTGTTTTTT
NA	NA	TRBV27	TRBJ2-7	CASSPATAPRREQYF	TGTGCCAGCAGTCCGGCGACGGCCCCAAGGCGCGAGCAGTACTTC